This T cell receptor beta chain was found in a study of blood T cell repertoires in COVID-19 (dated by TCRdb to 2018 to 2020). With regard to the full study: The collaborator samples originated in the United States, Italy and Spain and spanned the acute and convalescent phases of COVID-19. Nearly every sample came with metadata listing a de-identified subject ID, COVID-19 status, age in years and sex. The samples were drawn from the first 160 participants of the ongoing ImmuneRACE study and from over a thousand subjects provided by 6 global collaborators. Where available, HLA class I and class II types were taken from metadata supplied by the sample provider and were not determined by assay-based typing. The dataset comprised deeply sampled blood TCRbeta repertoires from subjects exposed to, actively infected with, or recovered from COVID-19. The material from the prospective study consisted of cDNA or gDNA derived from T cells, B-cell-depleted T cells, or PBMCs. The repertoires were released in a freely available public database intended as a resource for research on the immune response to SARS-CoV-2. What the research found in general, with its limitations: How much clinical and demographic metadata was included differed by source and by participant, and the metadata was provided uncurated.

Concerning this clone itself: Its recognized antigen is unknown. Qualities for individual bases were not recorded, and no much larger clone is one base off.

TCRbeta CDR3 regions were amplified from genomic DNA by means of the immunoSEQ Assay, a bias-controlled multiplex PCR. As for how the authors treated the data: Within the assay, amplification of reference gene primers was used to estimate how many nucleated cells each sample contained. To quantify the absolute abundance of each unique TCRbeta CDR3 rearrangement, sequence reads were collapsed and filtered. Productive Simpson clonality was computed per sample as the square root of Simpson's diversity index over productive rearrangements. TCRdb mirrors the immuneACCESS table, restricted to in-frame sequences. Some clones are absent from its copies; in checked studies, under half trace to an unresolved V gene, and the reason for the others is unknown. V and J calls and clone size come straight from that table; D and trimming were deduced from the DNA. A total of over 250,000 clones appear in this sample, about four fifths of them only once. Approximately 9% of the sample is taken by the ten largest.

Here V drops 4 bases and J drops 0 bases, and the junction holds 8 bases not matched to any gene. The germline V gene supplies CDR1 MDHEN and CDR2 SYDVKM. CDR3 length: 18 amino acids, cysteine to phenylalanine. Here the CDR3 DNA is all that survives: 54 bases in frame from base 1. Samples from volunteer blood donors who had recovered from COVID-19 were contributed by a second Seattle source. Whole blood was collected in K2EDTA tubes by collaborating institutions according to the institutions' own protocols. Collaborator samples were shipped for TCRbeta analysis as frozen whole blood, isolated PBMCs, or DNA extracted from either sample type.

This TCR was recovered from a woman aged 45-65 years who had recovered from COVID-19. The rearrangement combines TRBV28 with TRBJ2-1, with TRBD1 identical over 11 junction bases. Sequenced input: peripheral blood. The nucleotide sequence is TGTGCCAGCAGTTCCCCGGGACAGGGGGGCAGCTCCTACAATGAGCAGTTCTTC. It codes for CASSSPGQGGSSYNEQFF.